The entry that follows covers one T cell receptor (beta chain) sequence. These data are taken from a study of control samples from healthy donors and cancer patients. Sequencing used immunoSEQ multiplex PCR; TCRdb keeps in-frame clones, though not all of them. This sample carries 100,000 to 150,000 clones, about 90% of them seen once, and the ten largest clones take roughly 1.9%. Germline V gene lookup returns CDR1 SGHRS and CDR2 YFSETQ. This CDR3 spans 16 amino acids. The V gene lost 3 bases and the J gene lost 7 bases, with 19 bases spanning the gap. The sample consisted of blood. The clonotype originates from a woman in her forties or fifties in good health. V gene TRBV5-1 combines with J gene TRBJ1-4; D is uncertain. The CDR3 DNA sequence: TGCGCCAGCAGCTCGGGAGGCGTGGGAAGGGTTGAAAAACTGTTTTTT. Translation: CASSSGGVGRVEKLFF. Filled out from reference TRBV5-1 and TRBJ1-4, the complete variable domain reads KAGVTQTPRYLIKTRGQQVTLSCSPISGHRSVSWYQQTPGQGLQFLFEYFSETQRNKGNFPGRFSGRQFSNSRSEMNVSTLELGDSALYLCASSSGGVGRVEKLFFGSGTQLSVL.